The clone carrying this TCR beta chain was seen more than once but under ten times. This entry is derived from a study of response to subunit inactivated influenza vaccine. TCRdb redid the calling of the RT-PCR reads with MiXCR, one entry per CDR3 protein. The sample lists approximately 700,000 distinct CDR3 sequences, approximately 14% occurring once. Germline loops: CDR1 MNHEY, CDR2 SVGAGI. V shed 0 bases and J 6 bases; nucleotides not matched to a gene: 6. This CDR3 spans 16 amino acids. The TCR comes from a middle-aged man who received an inactivated influenza vaccine. Here the sequenced sample was PBMCs from blood, taken about 13 days after vaccination. The chain is built from TRBV6-5 and TRBJ1-2; the match to TRBD1 covers 11 bases. The CDR3 loop reads CASSYSPRTGGDGYTF. CDR3 coding DNA: TGTGCCAGCAGTTACTCGCCCCGGACAGGGGGCGATGGCTACACCTTC.